This TCR beta chain comes out of a study of OX40 agonist ivuxolimab in advanced cancers. Using immunoSEQ multiplex PCR, the repertoire was profiled, and TCRdb retains in-frame clones only, with some absent. The table lists about 80,000 clones, around 94% of them singletons. The CDR3 runs to 15 residues. Germline V gene data show CDR1 as LNHDA and CDR2 as SQIVND (reference sequence). V trimming: 3 bases; J trimming: 2 bases; junction bases outside the gene matches: 1. The TCR sequence derives from an adult with an advanced solid tumor such as melanoma, head and neck, liver or kidney cancer. The chain uses TRBV19 and TRBJ2-6; 7 nucleotides agree with TRBD2. Sequenced here: CD4+ or CD8+ T cells sorted from blood, sampled in a trial of the OX40 agonist ivuxolimab. The CDR3 is CASSIAGAGANVLTF. Here the CDR3 DNA reads TGTGCCAGTAGTATCGCGGGGGCTGGGGCCAACGTCCTGACTTTC. The variable domain in full, completed from reference TRBV19 and TRBJ2-6, reads DGGITQSPKYLFRKEGQNVTLSCEQNLNHDAMYWYRQDPGQGLRLIYYSQIVNDFQKGDIAEGYSVSREKKESFPLTVTSAQKNPTAFYLCASSIAGAGANVLTFGAGSRLTVL.